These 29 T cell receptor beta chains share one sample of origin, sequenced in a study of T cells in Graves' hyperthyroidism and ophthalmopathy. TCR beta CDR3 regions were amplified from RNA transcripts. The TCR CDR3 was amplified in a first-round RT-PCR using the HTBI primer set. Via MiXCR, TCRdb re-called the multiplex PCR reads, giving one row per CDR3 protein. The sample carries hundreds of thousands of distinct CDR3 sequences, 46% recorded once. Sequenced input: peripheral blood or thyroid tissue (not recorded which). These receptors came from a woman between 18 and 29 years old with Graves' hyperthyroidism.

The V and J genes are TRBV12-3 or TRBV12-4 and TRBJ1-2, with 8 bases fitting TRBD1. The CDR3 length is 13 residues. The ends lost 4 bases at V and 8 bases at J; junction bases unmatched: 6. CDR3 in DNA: TGTGCCAGCAGTTCGACAGGGGAGAGAGGCTACACCTTC. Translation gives CASSSTGERGYTF.

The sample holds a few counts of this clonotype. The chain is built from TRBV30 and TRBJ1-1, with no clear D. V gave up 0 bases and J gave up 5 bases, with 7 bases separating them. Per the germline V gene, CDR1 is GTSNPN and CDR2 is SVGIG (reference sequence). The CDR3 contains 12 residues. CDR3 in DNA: TGTGCCTGGAGTGTGGGGAGGACTGAAGCTTTCTTT. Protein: CAWSVGRTEAFF.

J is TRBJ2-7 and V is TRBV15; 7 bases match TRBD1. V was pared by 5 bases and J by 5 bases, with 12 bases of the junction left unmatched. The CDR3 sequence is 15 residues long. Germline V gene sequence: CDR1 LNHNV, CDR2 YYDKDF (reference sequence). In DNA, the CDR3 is TGTGCCACCAGCTTAGAGACAGGGTTCCGTGACGAGCAGTACTTC. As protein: CATSLETGFRDEQYF.

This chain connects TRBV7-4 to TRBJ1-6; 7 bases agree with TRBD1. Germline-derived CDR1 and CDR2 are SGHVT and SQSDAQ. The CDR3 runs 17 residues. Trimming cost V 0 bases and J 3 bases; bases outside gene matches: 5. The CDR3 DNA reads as TGTGCCAGCAGCTTAGCGAGCGGGACAGACTATAATTCACCCCTCCACTTT. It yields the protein CASSLASGTDYNSPLHF.

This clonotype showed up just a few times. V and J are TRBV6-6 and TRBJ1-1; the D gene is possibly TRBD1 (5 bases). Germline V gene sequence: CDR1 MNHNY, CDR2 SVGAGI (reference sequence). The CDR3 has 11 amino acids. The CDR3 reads CVEGGTTEAFF. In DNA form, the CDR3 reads TGTGTTGAGGGAGGGACCACTGAAGCTTTCTTT.

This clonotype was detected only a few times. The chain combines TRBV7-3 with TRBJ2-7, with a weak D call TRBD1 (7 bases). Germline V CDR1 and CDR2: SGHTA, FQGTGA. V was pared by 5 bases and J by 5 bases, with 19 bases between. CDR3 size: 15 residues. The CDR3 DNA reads TGTGCCAGCAGCCGCCAGGGACAGCCGGGGGACGAGCAGTACTTC. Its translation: CASSRQGQPGDEQYF.

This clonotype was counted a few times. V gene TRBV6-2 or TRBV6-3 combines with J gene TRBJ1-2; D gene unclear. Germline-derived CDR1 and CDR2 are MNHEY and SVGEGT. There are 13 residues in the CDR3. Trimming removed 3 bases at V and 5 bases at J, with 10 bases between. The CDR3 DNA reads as TGTGCCAGCAGTTATTCGGCGGAATATGGCTACACCTTC. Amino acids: CASSYSAEYGYTF.

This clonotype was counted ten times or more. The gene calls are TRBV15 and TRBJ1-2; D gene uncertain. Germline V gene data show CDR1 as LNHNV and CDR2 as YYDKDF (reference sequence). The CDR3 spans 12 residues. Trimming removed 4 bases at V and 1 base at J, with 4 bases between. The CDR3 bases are TGTGCCACCAGCATGGGTAACTATGGCTACACCTTC. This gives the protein CATSMGNYGYTF.

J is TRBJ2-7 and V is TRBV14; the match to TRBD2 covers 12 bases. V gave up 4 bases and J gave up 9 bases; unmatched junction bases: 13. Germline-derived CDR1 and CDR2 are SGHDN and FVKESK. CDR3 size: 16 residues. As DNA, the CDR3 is TGTGCCAGCAGCCCAAGACTAGCGGGAGCTTACGGAGGGCAGTACTTC. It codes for CASSPRLAGAYGGQYF.

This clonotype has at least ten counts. DNA for the CDR3: TGTGCCAGCAGCTTAACGGGTGGGGTGCTCTACGAGCAGTACTTC. This gives the protein CASSLTGGVLYEQYF. The V call is TRBV7-9, the J call TRBJ2-7; D ambiguous. Per the germline V gene, CDR1 is SEHNR and CDR2 is FQNEAQ (reference sequence). With 2 bases removed from V and 3 bases from J, the gap between germline ends came to 14 bases. The CDR3 is 15 amino acids.

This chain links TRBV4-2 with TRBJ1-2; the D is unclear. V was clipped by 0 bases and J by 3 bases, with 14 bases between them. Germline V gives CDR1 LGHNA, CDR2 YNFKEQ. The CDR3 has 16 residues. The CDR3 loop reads CASSQEGGGLDYGYTF. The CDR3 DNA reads TGTGCCAGCAGCCAAGAAGGAGGAGGGCTCGACTATGGCTACACCTTC.

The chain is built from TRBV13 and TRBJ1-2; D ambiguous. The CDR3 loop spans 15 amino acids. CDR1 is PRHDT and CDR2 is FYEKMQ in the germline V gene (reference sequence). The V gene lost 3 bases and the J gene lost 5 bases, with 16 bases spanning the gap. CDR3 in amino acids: CASSFGVELNYGYTF. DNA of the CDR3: TGTGCCAGCAGCTTCGGGGTCGAGCTAAATTATGGCTACACCTTC. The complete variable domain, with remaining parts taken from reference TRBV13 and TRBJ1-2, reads AAGVIQSPRHLIKEKRETATLKCYPIPRHDTVYWYQQGPGQDPQFLISFYEKMQSDKGSIPDRFSAQQFSDYHSELNMSSLELGDSALYFCASSFGVELNYGYTFGSGTRLTVV.

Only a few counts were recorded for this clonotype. Here the CDR3 DNA reads TGCGCCAGCAGCTTGTGGGCCGACAACACCGGGGAGCTGTTTTTT. Translating gives CASSLWADNTGELFF. V and J are TRBV5-1 and TRBJ2-2; D call uncertain. The CDR3 runs to 15 residues. Germline V CDR1 and CDR2: SGHRS, YFSETQ. The ends were cut back, 1 base at V and 2 bases at J, with 9 bases in the middle.

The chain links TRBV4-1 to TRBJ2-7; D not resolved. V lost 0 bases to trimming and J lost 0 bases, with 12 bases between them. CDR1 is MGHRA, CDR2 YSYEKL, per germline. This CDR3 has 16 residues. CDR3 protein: CASSQEGRPSSYEQYF. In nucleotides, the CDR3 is TGCGCCAGCAGCCAAGAAGGGCGCCCTTCCTCCTACGAGCAGTACTTC.

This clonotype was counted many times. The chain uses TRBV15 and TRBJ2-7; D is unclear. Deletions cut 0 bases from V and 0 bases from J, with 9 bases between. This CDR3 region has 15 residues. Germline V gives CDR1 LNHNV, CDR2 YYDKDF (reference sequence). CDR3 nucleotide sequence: TGTGCCACCAGCAGAGATCCGGTGGGCTCCTACGAGCAGTACTTC. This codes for CATSRDPVGSYEQYF.

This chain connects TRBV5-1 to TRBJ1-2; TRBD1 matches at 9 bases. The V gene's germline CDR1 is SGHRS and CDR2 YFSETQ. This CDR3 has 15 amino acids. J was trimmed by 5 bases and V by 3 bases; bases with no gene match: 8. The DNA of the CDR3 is TGCGCCAGCAGCTCCGGGACAGGGTACTCTTATGGCTACACCTTC. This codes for CASSSGTGYSYGYTF.

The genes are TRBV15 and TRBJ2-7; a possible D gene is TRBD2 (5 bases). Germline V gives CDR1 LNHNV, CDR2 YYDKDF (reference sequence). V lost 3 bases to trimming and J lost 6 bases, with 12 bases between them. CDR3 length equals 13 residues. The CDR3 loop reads CATSSYYRGEQYF. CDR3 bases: TGTGCCACCAGCAGTTACTATCGGGGCGAGCAGTACTTC.

The CDR3 DNA reads TGTGCCACCAGTGACCCGAGCGGGCAAGATGAGCAGTTCTTC. Translating gives CATSDPSGQDEQFF. V usage is TRBV24-1 and J usage is TRBJ2-1; weak D call: TRBD2 (6 bases). Trimming took off 4 bases at V and 8 bases at J, with 14 bases between the two ends. The CDR3 is made up of 14 amino acids. CDR1 and CDR2 (germline): KGHDR, SFDVKD.

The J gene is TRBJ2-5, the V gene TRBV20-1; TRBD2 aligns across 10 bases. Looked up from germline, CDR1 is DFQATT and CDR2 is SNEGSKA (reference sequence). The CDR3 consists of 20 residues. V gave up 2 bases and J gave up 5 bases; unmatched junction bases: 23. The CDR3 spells CSARPAVGLAERSRMETQYF. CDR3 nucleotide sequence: TGCAGTGCTAGACCTGCAGTCGGACTAGCGGAGAGGAGCAGGATGGAGACCCAGTACTTC.

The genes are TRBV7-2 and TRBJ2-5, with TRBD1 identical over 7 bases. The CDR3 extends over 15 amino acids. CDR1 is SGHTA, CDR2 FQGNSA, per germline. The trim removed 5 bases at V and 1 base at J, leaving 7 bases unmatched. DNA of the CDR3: TGTGCCAGCAGCCCCCAGGGGGTAGGCCAAGAGACCCAGTACTTC. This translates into CASSPQGVGQETQYF.

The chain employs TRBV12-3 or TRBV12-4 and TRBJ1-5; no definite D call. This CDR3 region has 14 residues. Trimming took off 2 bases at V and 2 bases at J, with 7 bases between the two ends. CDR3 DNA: TGTGCCAGCAGTTTAAAACCTGGCAATCAGCCCCAGCATTTT. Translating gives CASSLKPGNQPQHF.

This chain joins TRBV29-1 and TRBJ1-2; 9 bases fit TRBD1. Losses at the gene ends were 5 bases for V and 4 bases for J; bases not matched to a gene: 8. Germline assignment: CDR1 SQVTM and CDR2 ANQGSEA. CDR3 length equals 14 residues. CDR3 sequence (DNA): TGCAGCGTTTGGCGGGGACAGGGTGGCTATGGCTACACCTTC. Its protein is CSVWRGQGGYGYTF.

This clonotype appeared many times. For the CDR3, the DNA is TGTGCCAGCAGCTTAGAACCCTGGGGGGATCAGCCCCAGCATTTT. It specifies CASSLEPWGDQPQHF. This chain connects TRBV7-9 to TRBJ1-5; a weak D match, TRBD1 (5 bases). Germline CDR1 SEHNR, CDR2 FQNEAQ (reference sequence). There are 15 residues in the CDR3. Trimming removed 1 base from V and 5 bases from J, with 12 bases in between.

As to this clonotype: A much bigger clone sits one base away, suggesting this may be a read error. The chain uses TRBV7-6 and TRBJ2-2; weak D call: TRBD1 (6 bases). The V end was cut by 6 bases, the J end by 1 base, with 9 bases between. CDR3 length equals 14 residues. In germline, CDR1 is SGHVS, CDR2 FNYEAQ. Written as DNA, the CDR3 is TGTGCCAGCAGACCGGGACAGAACACCGGGGAGCTGTTTTTT. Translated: CASRPGQNTGELFF.

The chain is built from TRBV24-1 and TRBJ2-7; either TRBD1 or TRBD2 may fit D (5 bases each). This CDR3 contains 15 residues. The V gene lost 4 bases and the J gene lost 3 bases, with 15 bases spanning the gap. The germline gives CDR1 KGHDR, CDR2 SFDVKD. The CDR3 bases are TGTGCCACCAGTGAGACCGTGCTGGGGGACTACGAGCAGTACTTC. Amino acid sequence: CATSETVLGDYEQYF.

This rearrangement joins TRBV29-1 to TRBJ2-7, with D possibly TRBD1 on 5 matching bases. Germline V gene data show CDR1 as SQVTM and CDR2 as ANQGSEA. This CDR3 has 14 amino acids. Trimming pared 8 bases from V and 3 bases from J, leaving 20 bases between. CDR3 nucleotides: TGCAGCTTAGTGGGCGGCCAGGGTGGCTACGAGCAGTACTTC. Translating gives CSLVGGQGGYEQYF.

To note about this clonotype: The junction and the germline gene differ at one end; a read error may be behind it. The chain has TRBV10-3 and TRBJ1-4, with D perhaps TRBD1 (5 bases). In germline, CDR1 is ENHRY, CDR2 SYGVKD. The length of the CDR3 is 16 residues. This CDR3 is CASSYSRDSANEKLFF. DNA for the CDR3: TGTGCCAGCAGTTACTCCAGGGATTCGGCTAATGAAAAACTGTTTTTT.

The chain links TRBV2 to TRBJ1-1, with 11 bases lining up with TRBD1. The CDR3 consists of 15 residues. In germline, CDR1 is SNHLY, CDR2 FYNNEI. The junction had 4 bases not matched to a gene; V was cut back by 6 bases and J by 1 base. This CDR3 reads CASRGQGVANTEAFF. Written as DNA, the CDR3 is TGTGCCAGCAGGGGACAGGGGGTAGCGAACACTGAAGCTTTCTTT.

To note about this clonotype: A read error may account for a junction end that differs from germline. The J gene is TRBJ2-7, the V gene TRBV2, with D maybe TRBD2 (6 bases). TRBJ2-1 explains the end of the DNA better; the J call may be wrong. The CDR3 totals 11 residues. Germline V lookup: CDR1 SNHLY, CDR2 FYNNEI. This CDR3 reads CANSALAEQFF. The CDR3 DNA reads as TGTGCCAACAGTGCACTAGCAGAGCAGTTCTTC.